Listed here are 29 T cell receptor beta chains from one sample, sequenced in a study of T-cell reconstitution after alpha-beta-depleted transplantation in children. Preparation of the TCRbeta library used unique molecular identifiers. MiXCR was run by TCRdb on the PCR reads, yielding one entry per CDR3 protein. The repertoire holds some 120,000 distinct CDR3 sequences, 10% seen once, with about 34% in the top ten. The sample here was PBMCs, taken before TCRalphabeta/CD19-depleted stem cell transplant. The origin of the receptors is a boy younger than 10 with acute lymphoblastic leukemia, due to receive a stem cell transplant.

This clonotype was picked up many times. This chain connects TRBV4-1 to TRBJ2-3; 7 bases agree with TRBD1. CDR1 is MGHRA and CDR2 is YSYEKL in the germline V gene. The CDR3 runs to 15 residues. Losses at the gene ends were 0 bases for V and 1 base for J; bases not matched to a gene: 1. CDR3 DNA sequence: TGCGCCAGCAGCCAAGAAGGACAGGGCACAGATACGCAGTATTTT. Translating it yields CASSQEGQGTDTQYF.

This clonotype turned up a few times. CDR3 nucleotide sequence: TGTGCCAGCAGACGGGGCACCGGGACAGCTAACTATGGCTACACCTTC. Its translation is CASRRGTGTANYGYTF. The J gene is TRBJ1-2, the V gene TRBV28, with 7 bases that match TRBD1. Germline CDR1 reads MDHEN; CDR2 reads SYDVKM. Trimming cost V 6 bases and J 0 bases; bases outside gene matches: 10. The CDR3 is 16 amino acids.

This clonotype turned up a few times. The chain joins TRBV7-8 to TRBJ2-5; no definite D call. V was clipped by 0 bases and J by 10 bases, with 9 bases between them. Germline values: CDR1 SGHVS, CDR2 FQNEAQ. This CDR3 has 12 residues. In DNA form, the CDR3 reads TGTGCCAGCAGCTTAGCCCTCGGAGACCAGTACTTC. Its translation: CASSLALGDQYF.

This clonotype was recorded at least ten times. The gene calls are TRBV20-1 and TRBJ2-3; no firm D call. The germline CDR1 and CDR2 sequences are DFQATT and SNEGSKA (reference sequence). Trimming cost V 6 bases and J 3 bases, with 16 bases left between them. The CDR3 has 14 residues. CDR3 nucleotide sequence: TGCAGTGCCCGTATTTTGGAAGTTACAGATACGCAGTATTTT. Translating gives CSARILEVTDTQYF.

The V and J genes are TRBV3-1 and TRBJ2-3, with TRBD2 identical over 8 bases. Losses at the gene ends were 0 bases for V and 9 bases for J; bases not matched to a gene: 14. The CDR3 has 17 residues. Germline V lookup: CDR1 LGHDT, CDR2 YNNKEL (reference sequence). The CDR3 sequence: CASSQDLREALPQTQYF. Here the CDR3 DNA reads TGTGCCAGCAGCCAAGATCTGCGGGAGGCGCTCCCTCAAACGCAGTATTTT.

This clonotype was detected only a few times. V and J are TRBV10-1 and TRBJ2-7; 8 positions match TRBD2. Per the germline V gene, CDR1 is WNHNN and CDR2 is SYGVQD (reference sequence). This CDR3 contains 14 residues. J lost 3 bases, V lost 4 bases, and 5 bases had no gene match. CDR3 sequence: CASSAGTSLYEQYF. The CDR3 region has the DNA TGCGCCAGCAGTGCGGGGACTAGTCTCTACGAGCAGTACTTC.

This clonotype was detected many times. This chain connects TRBV15 to TRBJ2-1; 15 positions match TRBD2. The CDR3 loop spans 18 amino acids. Unmatched junction bases numbered 10, after V lost 2 bases and J lost 8 bases. Germline lookup yields CDR1 LNHNV and CDR2 YYDKDF (reference sequence). The CDR3 reads CATSRLRTSGRALDEQFF. DNA for the CDR3: TGTGCCACCAGCAGATTGAGGACTAGCGGGAGGGCACTAGATGAGCAGTTCTTC.

This clonotype was observed a handful of times. The rearrangement uses TRBV5-1 and TRBJ1-2; D is unresolved. The germline gives CDR1 SGHRS, CDR2 YFSETQ. The V gene lost 0 bases and the J gene lost 2 bases, with 5 bases spanning the gap. CDR3 length equals 13 residues. The CDR3 loop reads CASSLEQNYGYTF. CDR3 bases: TGCGCCAGCAGCTTGGAACAGAACTATGGCTACACCTTC.

This clonotype showed up many times. The genes are TRBV4-1 and TRBJ2-7; TRBD2 matches at 11 bases. Germline CDR1 is MGHRA and CDR2 is YSYEKL. The CDR3 length is 16 residues. The J segment lost 5 bases and the V segment lost 4 bases, leaving 10 bases of the junction unmatched. The CDR3 coding sequence is TGCGCCAGCAGCCCACATAGCGGGAGGGCTGGAAACGAGCAGTACTTC. Its translation: CASSPHSGRAGNEQYF.

The chain links TRBV20-1 to TRBJ2-1; tentative D call: TRBD1 (6 bases). This CDR3 spans 13 amino acids. The germline gives CDR1 DFQATT, CDR2 SNEGSKA (reference sequence). The CDR3 sequence is CSAVGGSYNEQFF. CDR3 sequence (DNA): TGCAGCGCCGTAGGGGGCTCCTACAATGAGCAGTTCTTC.

This chain connects TRBV3-1 to TRBJ1-1, with D possibly TRBD1 on 5 matching bases. Germline V CDR1 and CDR2: LGHDT, YNNKEL (reference sequence). The CDR3 extends over 12 amino acids. V lost 5 bases and J 11 bases, leaving 15 bases between the germline ends. CDR3: CASSARTGSAFF. Here the CDR3 DNA reads TGTGCCAGCAGCGCACGAACAGGATCGGCTTTCTTT.

This clonotype was recorded a few times. The J gene is TRBJ2-3, the V gene TRBV5-1; TRBD2 agrees at 9 bases. Germline V gene data show CDR1 as SGHRS and CDR2 as YFSETQ. Germline trimming cut 2 bases from V and 1 base from J; bases unmatched to any gene: 5. The CDR3 is 16 residues long. DNA of the CDR3: TGCGCCAGCAGCTTAGACCCTAGCGGGGGCACAGATACGCAGTATTTT. Amino acids: CASSLDPSGGTDTQYF.

This clonotype showed up just a few times. The chain couples TRBV6-1 to TRBJ2-7; possibly TRBD1 for D (6 bases). This CDR3 contains 15 residues. Trimming removed 4 bases at V and 4 bases at J, with 17 bases between. CDR1 is MNHNS and CDR2 is SASEGT in the germline V gene. CDR3 residues: CASSVRGTFSYEQYF. The CDR3 region has the DNA TGTGCCAGCAGTGTCAGGGGCACCTTCAGTTACGAGCAGTACTTC.

The gene calls are TRBV7-2 and TRBJ1-1, with D perhaps matching TRBD1 (5 bases). The CDR3 is made up of 15 amino acids. V shed 2 bases and J shed 5 bases, with 15 bases lying between them. CDR1 is SGHTA and CDR2 is FQGNSA in the germline V gene. The CDR3 reads CASSLTFGGWTEAFF. CDR3 bases: TGTGCCAGCAGCTTAACGTTCGGGGGTTGGACTGAAGCTTTCTTT.

The genes are TRBV7-9 and TRBJ2-7; tentative D call: TRBD2 (5 bases). The CDR3 totals 15 residues. Trimming removed 1 base from V and 3 bases from J, with 13 bases in between. CDR1 is SEHNR and CDR2 is FQNEAQ in the germline V gene (reference sequence). CDR3 DNA: TGTGCCAGCAGCTTAGAAACCGGGATATTCTACGAGCAGTACTTC. It translates to CASSLETGIFYEQYF.

This clonotype was observed a handful of times. The genes are TRBV19 and TRBJ2-1; 11 positions match TRBD2. This CDR3 has 15 residues. J gave up 7 bases and V 6 bases, and 8 bases lay outside the gene matches. The V gene's germline CDR1 is LNHDA and CDR2 SQIVND (reference sequence). CDR3 residues: CASSYTSGSMNEQFF. CDR3 bases: TGTGCCAGTAGCTATACTAGCGGGAGTATGAATGAGCAGTTCTTC. Combining the CDR3 with reference TRBV19 and TRBJ2-1 gives the whole variable domain DGGITQSPKYLFRKEGQNVTLSCEQNLNHDAMYWYRQDPGQGLRLIYYSQIVNDFQKGDIAEGYSVSREKKESFPLTVTSAQKNPTAFYLCASSYTSGSMNEQFFGPGTRLTVL.

A few counts support this clonotype. The chain combines TRBV20-1 with TRBJ2-1, with 14 nucleotides matching TRBD2. The ends lost 5 bases at V and 5 bases at J; junction bases unmatched: 14. From germline, CDR1 is DFQATT and CDR2 SNEGSKA (reference sequence). The CDR3 is 18 amino acids. CDR3 loop: CSAQLLGLAGEGDNEQFF. CDR3 sequence (DNA): TGCAGTGCTCAGCTACTGGGACTAGCGGGAGAGGGTGACAATGAGCAGTTCTTC.

The chain uses TRBV20-1 and TRBJ1-1; 7 bases match TRBD1. The ends lost 3 bases at V and 5 bases at J; junction bases unmatched: 12. The germline gives CDR1 DFQATT, CDR2 SNEGSKA (reference sequence). CDR3 length equals 15 residues. CDR3 sequence: CSARVGGTVRTEAFF. CDR3 bases: TGCAGTGCTAGGGTTGGGGGGACAGTTCGGACTGAAGCTTTCTTT.

The rearrangement links TRBV5-5 to TRBJ2-3; D gene uncertain. In germline, CDR1 is SGHKS, CDR2 YYEKEE (reference sequence). The V end lost 4 bases, the J end lost 7 bases, and 10 bases lay between the germline ends. This CDR3 spans 12 amino acids. The CDR3 nucleotides read TGTGCCAGCAGCCCGGTTAGATATACGCAGTATTTT. Translation gives CASSPVRYTQYF.

This clonotype was detected many times. The chain carries TRBV12-3 or TRBV12-4 and TRBJ2-5, with D possibly TRBD1 on 6 matching bases. The ends were cut back, 4 bases at V and 9 bases at J, with 12 bases in the middle. CDR3 length: 12 residues. The CDR3 reads CASSSGPGAQYF. In nucleotides, the CDR3 is TGTGCCAGCAGTTCTGGTCCAGGGGCCCAGTACTTC.

This clonotype was counted between two and nine times. The CDR3 DNA is TGTGCCAGTAGTCTCTCCGGGACTCCGAACACCGGGGAGCTGTTTTTT. Protein product: CASSLSGTPNTGELFF. J is TRBJ2-2 and V is TRBV19, with TRBD2 as a possible D gene (6 bases). Germline CDR1 is LNHDA and CDR2 is SQIVND (reference sequence). Between the trimmed V and J ends, which lost 5 bases and 0 bases, there was a span of 13 bases. This CDR3 spans 16 amino acids.

The chain has TRBV29-1 and TRBJ1-1; D is ambiguous. V lost 4 bases to trimming and J lost 1 base, with 4 bases between them. This CDR3 has 11 amino acids. Germline V gene data show CDR1 as SQVTM and CDR2 as ANQGSEA. CDR3 sequence reads: CSVGQNTEAFF. The DNA for the CDR3 is TGCAGCGTTGGACAGAACACTGAAGCTTTCTTT.

There are many counts of this clonotype. The chain couples TRBV5-6 to TRBJ2-1, with D perhaps matching TRBD2 (5 bases). The CDR3 is made up of 15 amino acids. Trimming shortened V by 7 bases and J by 8 bases, and 22 bases separated the two germline ends. Per the germline V gene, CDR1 is SGHDT and CDR2 is YYEEEE. CDR3 in DNA: TGTGCCAGCCTGGGGTGGCGGACTCCTTTGGATGAGCAGTTCTTC. Protein: CASLGWRTPLDEQFF.

This clonotype was observed a few times. The V and J genes are TRBV20-1 and TRBJ2-1; D is undetermined. Germline V gene data show CDR1 as DFQATT and CDR2 as SNEGSKA (reference sequence). The CDR3 totals 15 residues. Deletions cut 6 bases from V and 0 bases from J, with 15 bases between. The CDR3 bases are TGCAGTGCCCCGAACAGCCGGAGCTCCTACAATGAGCAGTTCTTC. It is translated as CSAPNSRSSYNEQFF.

Only a few counts were recorded for this clonotype. The chain is built from TRBV7-2 and TRBJ1-4; 7 nucleotides agree with TRBD1. This CDR3 spans 16 amino acids. Looked up from germline, CDR1 is SGHTA and CDR2 is FQGNSA. Germline trimming cut 5 bases from V and 3 bases from J; bases unmatched to any gene: 9. CDR3 loop: CASSPRPQGSNEKLFF. The DNA for the CDR3 is TGTGCCAGCAGCCCCCGACCACAGGGGTCTAATGAAAAACTGTTTTTT.

The chain carries TRBV14 and TRBJ1-4; D is unclear. Trimming pared 0 bases from V and 10 bases from J, leaving 6 bases between. The CDR3 length is 12 residues. The germline V gene has CDR1 SGHDN and CDR2 FVKESK. CDR3 bases: TGTGCCAGCAGCCAAGAGACGGGAAAACTGTTTTTT. As protein: CASSQETGKLFF. The full variable domain, completed using reference TRBV14 and TRBJ1-4, is EAGVTQFPSHSVIEKGQTVTLRCDPISGHDNLYWYRRVMGKEIKFLLHFVKESKQDESGMPNNRFLAERTGGTYSTLKVQPAELEDSGVYFCASSQETGKLFFGSGTQLSVL.

This clonotype was counted at least ten times. The gene calls are TRBV5-5 and TRBJ2-1; tentatively, D is TRBD1 or TRBD2 (5 bases each). Germline assignment: CDR1 SGHKS and CDR2 YYEKEE (reference sequence). This CDR3 contains 13 residues. The V and J ends lost 2 bases and 7 bases respectively, with 10 bases between them. In DNA form, the CDR3 reads TGTGCCAGCAGCTTAGAAGGGGAGAATGAGCAGTTCTTC. It yields the protein CASSLEGENEQFF.

This clonotype has ten or more counts. The germline gene is not matched at one end of the junction; a read error may be the cause. V gene TRBV10-3 combines with J gene TRBJ2-7; the match to TRBD1 covers 9 bases. CDR3 length equals 13 residues. The V gene's germline CDR1 is ENHRY and CDR2 SYGVKD. The chain's CDR3 is CATSLTGGYEQYF. As DNA, the CDR3 is TGTGCCACCAGTTTGACAGGGGGCTACGAGCAGTACTTC.

This clonotype was observed a handful of times. The rearrangement links TRBV11-2 to TRBJ2-7, with 8 bases matching TRBD2. The CDR3 is 14 residues long. Losses at the gene ends were 0 bases for V and 4 bases for J; bases not matched to a gene: 2. Germline V lookup: CDR1 SGHAT, CDR2 FQNNGV. The chain's CDR3 is CASSLEGGRYEQYF. CDR3 DNA sequence: TGTGCCAGCAGCTTAGAGGGCGGGAGGTACGAGCAGTACTTC. The full variable domain, in which reference TRBV11-2 and TRBJ2-7 provide the parts outside the CDR3, is EAGVAQSPRYKIIEKRQSVAFWCNPISGHATLYWYQQILGQGPKLLIQFQNNGVVDDSQLPKDRFSAERLKGVDSTLKIQPAKLEDSAVYLCASSLEGGRYEQYFGPGTRLTVT.